What follows is one T cell receptor beta chain and its context. The germline V and J ends were trimmed by 0 bases and 9 bases, with 12 bases remaining between them. This CDR3 region has 13 residues. CDR1 is SEHNR, CDR2 FQNEAQ, per germline (reference sequence). The PCR ran on 60 Vbeta and 13 Jbeta primers. Assay: immunoSEQ multiplex PCR; the TCRdb copy retains only in-frame clones and omits some. The data contain tens of thousands of clones, 40% to 60% of them singletons. These data belong to a study of cytomegalovirus exposure and HLA in healthy donors. The rearrangement uses TRBV7-9 and TRBJ2-7, with D hard to call. Material for sequencing was PBMCs. The receptor's source is a human donor in good health. The CDR3 coding sequence is TGTGCCAGCAGCTTAGCGCCGGGTCCGGGGCAGTACTTC. Its protein is CASSLAPGPGQYF.